The clone carrying this T cell receptor (beta chain) was observed a single time. The data derive from a study of blood T cell repertoires in COVID-19. At the level of the study: PBMCs, B-cell-depleted T cells, or T cells provided the cDNA or gDNA that made up the material.

Sequenced by immunoSEQ multiplex PCR; TCRdb stores in-frame clones only, minus some. Of 220,000 or so clones listed, around 90% are singletons. The trim removed 4 bases at V and 4 bases at J, leaving 8 bases unmatched. The germline gives CDR1 SGHDN, CDR2 FVKESK. This CDR3 is 16 amino acids long. The source is a man between 60 and 70 years old who had recovered from COVID-19. The sample consisted of peripheral blood. The chain uses TRBV14 and TRBJ2-7; 12 bases agree with TRBD1. The CDR3: CASSRLGTGGGYEQYF. For the CDR3, the DNA is TGTGCCAGCAGCCGACTCGGGACAGGGGGCGGATACGAGCAGTACTTC. The full variable domain, with the rest looked up from reference TRBV14 and TRBJ2-7, is EAGVTQFPSHSVIEKGQTVTLRCDPISGHDNLYWYRRVMGKEIKFLLHFVKESKQDESGMPNNRFLAERTGGTYSTLKVQPAELEDSGVYFCASSRLGTGGGYEQYFGPGTRLTVT.